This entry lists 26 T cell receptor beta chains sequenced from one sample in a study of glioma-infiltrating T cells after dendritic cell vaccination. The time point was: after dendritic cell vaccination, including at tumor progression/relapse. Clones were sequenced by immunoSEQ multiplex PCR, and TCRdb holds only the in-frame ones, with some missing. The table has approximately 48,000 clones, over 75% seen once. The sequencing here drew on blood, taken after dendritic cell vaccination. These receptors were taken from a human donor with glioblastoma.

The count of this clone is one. This chain's CDR3 is CASSPAGANTEAFF. The CDR3 nucleotides are TGTGCCAGCAGCCCCGCAGGGGCGAACACTGAAGCTTTCTTT. This sequence joins TRBV7-9 and TRBJ1-1; TRBD1 is a possible D gene (6 bases). The germline V and J ends were trimmed by 5 bases and 1 base, with 11 bases remaining between them. The CDR3 consists of 14 residues. From germline, CDR1 is SEHNR and CDR2 FQNEAQ (reference sequence). Using reference TRBV7-9 and TRBJ1-1 for the parts outside the CDR3, the full variable domain is DTGVSQNPRHKITKRGQNVTFRCDPISEHNRLYWYRQTLGQGPEFLTYFQNEAQLEKSRLLSDRFSAERPKGSFSTLEIQRTEQGDSAMYLCASSPAGANTEAFFGQGTRLTVV.

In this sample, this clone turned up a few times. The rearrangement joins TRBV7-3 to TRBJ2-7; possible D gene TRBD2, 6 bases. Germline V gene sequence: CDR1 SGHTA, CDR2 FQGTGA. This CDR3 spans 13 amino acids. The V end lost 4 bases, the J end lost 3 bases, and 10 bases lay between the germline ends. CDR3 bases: TGTGCCAGCAGCTATGGACTAAACTACGAGCAGTACTTC. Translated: CASSYGLNYEQYF.

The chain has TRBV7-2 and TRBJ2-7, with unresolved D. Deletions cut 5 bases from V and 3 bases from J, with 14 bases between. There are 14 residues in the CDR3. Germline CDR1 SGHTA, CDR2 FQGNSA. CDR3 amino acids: CASSPRFPNYEQYF. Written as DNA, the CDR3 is TGTGCCAGCAGCCCACGGTTCCCCAACTACGAGCAGTACTTC.

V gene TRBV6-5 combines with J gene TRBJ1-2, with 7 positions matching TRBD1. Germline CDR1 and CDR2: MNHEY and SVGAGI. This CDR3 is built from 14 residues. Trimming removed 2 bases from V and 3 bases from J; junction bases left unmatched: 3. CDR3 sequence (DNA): TGTGCCAGCAGTTACGCGGGACAGCACTATGGCTACACCTTC. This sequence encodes CASSYAGQHYGYTF.

The DNA of the CDR3 is TGTGCCAGCAGTTGGGACAGGCCCCTGGGGGAGACCCAGTACTTC. Encoded protein: CASSWDRPLGETQYF. The chain carries TRBV28 and TRBJ2-5, with TRBD1 matching over 8 bases. The J segment lost 5 bases and the V segment lost 4 bases, leaving 9 bases of the junction unmatched. The germline gives CDR1 MDHEN, CDR2 SYDVKM. CDR3 length: 15 amino acids.

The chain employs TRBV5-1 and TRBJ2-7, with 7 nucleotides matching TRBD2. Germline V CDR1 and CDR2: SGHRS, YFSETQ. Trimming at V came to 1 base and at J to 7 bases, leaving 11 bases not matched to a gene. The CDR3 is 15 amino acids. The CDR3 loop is CASSLRQGTSVEQYF. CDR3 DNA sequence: TGCGCCAGCAGCTTGCGTCAAGGAACTAGCGTTGAGCAGTACTTC.

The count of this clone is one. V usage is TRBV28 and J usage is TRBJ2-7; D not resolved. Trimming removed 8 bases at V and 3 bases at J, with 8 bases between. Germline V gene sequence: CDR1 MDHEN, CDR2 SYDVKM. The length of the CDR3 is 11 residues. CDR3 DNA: TGTGCCAGCTACGGTTACTACGAGCAGTACTTC. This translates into CASYGYYEQYF.

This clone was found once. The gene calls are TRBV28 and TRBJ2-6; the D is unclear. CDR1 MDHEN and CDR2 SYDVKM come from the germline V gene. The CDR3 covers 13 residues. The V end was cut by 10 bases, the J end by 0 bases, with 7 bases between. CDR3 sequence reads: CATRPSGANVLTF. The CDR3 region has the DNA TGTGCCACGAGGCCCTCTGGGGCCAACGTCCTGACTTTC.

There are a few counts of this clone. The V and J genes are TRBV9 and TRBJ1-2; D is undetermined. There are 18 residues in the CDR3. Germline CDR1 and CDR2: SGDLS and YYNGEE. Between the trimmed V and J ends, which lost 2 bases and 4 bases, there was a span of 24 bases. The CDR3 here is CASSVETGNYNPIYGYTF. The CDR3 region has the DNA TGTGCCAGCAGCGTCGAAACGGGGAACTATAACCCAATCTATGGCTACACCTTC.

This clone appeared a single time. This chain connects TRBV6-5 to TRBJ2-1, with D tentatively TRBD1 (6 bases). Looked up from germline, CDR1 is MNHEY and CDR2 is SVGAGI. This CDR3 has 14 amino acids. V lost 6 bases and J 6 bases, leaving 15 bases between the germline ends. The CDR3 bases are TGTGCCAGCAGCCTAGGACAGTCCATCAATGAGCAGTTCTTC. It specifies CASSLGQSINEQFF.

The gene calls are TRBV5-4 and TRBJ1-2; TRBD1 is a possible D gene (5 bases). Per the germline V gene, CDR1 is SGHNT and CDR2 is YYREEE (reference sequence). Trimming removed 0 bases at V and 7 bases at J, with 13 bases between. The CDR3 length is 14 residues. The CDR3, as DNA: TGTGCCAGCAGCTTGGGAGGGGAGGCGGCTGGCTACACCTTC. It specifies CASSLGGEAAGYTF.

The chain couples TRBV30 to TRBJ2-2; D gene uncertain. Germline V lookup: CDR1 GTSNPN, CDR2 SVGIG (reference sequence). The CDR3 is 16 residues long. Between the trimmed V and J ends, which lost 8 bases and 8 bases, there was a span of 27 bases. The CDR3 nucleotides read TGTGCCGGGATGAGGATGCGTCCTCGAGTTGTTGGGGAGCTGTTTTTT. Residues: CAGMRMRPRVVGELFF.

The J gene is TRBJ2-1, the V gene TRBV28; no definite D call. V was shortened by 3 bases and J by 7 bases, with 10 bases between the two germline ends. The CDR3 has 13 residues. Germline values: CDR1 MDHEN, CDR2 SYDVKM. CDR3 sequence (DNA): TGTGCCAGCAGTTTTATTCTCGGTAATGAGCAGTTCTTC. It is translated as CASSFILGNEQFF.

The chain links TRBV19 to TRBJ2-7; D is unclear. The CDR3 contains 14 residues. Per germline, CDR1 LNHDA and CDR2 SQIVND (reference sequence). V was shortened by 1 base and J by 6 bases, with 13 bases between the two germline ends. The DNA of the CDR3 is TGTGCCAGTAGTATAGGCGGAACACCCTCCGAGCAGTACTTC. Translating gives CASSIGGTPSEQYF.

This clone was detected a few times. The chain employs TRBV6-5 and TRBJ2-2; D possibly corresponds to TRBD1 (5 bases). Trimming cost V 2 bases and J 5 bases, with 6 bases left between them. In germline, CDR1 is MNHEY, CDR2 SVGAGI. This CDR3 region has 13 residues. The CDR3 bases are TGTGCCAGCAGTTACCCAGGGACCGGGGAGCTGTTTTTT. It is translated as CASSYPGTGELFF.

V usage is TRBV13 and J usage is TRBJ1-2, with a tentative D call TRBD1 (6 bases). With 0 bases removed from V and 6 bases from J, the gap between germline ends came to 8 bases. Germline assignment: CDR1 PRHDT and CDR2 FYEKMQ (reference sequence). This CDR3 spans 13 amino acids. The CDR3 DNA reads TGTGCCAGCAGCTTAGGGAACAGGGATGGCTACACCTTC. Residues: CASSLGNRDGYTF.

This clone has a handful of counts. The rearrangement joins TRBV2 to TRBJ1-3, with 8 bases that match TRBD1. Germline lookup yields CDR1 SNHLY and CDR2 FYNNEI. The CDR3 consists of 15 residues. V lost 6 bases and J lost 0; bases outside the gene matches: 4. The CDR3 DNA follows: TGTGCCAGCAGGGACAGGGAATCCTCTGGAAACACCATATATTTT. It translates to CASRDRESSGNTIYF.

This CDR3 is CASRSGQGTDTQYF. CDR3 coding DNA: TGTGCCAGCAGATCGGGACAGGGTACAGATACGCAGTATTTT. This rearrangement joins TRBV28 to TRBJ2-3, with TRBD1 matching over 9 bases. Germline V gene lookup returns CDR1 MDHEN and CDR2 SYDVKM. Trimming at V came to 6 bases and at J to 3 bases, leaving 4 bases not matched to a gene. CDR3 length: 14 residues.

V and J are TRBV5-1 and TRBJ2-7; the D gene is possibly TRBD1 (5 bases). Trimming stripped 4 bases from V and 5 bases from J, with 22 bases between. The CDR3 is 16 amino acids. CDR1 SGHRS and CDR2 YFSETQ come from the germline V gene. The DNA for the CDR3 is TGCGCCAGCAGCCCCAGACAGTTTAGGTTAACCGACGAGCAGTACTTC. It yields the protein CASSPRQFRLTDEQYF.

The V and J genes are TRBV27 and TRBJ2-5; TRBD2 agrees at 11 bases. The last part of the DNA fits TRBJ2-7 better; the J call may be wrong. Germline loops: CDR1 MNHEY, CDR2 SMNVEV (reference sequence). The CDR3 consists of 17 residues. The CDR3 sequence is CASSFNPGTSGPYEQYF. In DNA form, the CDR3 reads TGTGCCAGCAGTTTTAATCCTGGGACTAGCGGACCCTACGAGCAGTACTTC.

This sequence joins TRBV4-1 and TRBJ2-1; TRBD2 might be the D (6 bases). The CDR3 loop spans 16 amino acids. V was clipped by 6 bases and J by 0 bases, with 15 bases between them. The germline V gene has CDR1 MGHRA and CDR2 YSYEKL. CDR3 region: CASSALATSSYNEQFF. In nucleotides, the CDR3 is TGCGCCAGCAGTGCCCTAGCGACAAGCTCCTACAATGAGCAGTTCTTC.

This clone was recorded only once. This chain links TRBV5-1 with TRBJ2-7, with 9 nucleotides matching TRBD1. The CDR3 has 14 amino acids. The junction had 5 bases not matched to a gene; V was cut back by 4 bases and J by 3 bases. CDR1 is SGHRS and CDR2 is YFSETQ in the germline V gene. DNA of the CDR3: TGCGCCAGCAGCAGCGGGACAGGGAACTACGAGCAGTACTTC. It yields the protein CASSSGTGNYEQYF.

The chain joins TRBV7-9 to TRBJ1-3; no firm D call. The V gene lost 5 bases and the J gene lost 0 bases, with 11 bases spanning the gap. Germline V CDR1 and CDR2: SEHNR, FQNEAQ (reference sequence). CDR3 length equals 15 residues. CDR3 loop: CASSAPTGSGNTIYF. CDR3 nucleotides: TGTGCCAGCAGCGCCCCAACGGGCTCTGGAAACACCATATATTTT.

The CDR3, as DNA: TGTGCCAGCAGCCAAGGTAGCGGGAGCTCCTACAATGAGCAGTTCTTC. Translation gives CASSQGSGSSYNEQFF. The chain links TRBV4-2 to TRBJ2-1, with TRBD2 matching over 9 bases. The CDR3 covers 16 residues. Germline CDR1 reads LGHNA; CDR2 reads YNFKEQ. The V and J ends lost 1 base and 0 bases, in that order; junction bases with no gene match: 1.

This chain's CDR3 is CASSIGTGEYNEQFF. The CDR3 DNA reads as TGTGCCAGTAGTATAGGGACAGGGGAATACAATGAGCAGTTCTTC. The gene calls are TRBV19 and TRBJ2-1, with 9 nucleotides matching TRBD1. Germline CDR1 LNHDA, CDR2 SQIVND (reference sequence). The CDR3 is made up of 15 amino acids. V was clipped by 1 base and J by 4 bases; unmatched bases: 2. Full variable domain (outside the CDR3, taken from reference TRBV19 and TRBJ2-1): DGGITQSPKYLFRKEGQNVTLSCEQNLNHDAMYWYRQDPGQGLRLIYYSQIVNDFQKGDIAEGYSVSREKKESFPLTVTSAQKNPTAFYLCASSIGTGEYNEQFFGPGTRLTVL.

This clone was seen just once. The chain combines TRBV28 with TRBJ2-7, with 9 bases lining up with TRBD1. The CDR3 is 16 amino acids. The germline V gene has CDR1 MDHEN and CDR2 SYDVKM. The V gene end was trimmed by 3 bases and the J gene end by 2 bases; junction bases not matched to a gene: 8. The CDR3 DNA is TGTGCCAGCAGTTTCCCCTCGGACAGGGGAACCTACGAGCAGTACTTC. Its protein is CASSFPSDRGTYEQYF.